The present T cell receptor beta chain was sequenced within a study of blood T cell repertoires in COVID-19. Overall study context: Some COVID-19 samples were acute and others convalescent; all came from the United States, Italy and Spain. PBMCs, B-cell-depleted T cells, or T cells provided the cDNA or gDNA that made up the material.

In the source study's methods: Scientists estimated how many nucleated cells there were by amplifying reference gene primers. Here immunoSEQ multiplex PCR was the method, and the copy in TCRdb shows in-frame clones only, minus some. V and J calls and clone size are those listed in that table; D and trimming were worked out from the DNA. The table lists some 33,000 clones, roughly 85% of them singletons. CDR3 length: 14 residues. Between the trimmed V and J ends, which lost 0 bases and 8 bases, there was a span of 14 bases. Germline V gives CDR1 SGDLS, CDR2 YYNGEE. The source of this sequence is a human donor in a cohort sampled during active COVID-19. The sample comprised peripheral blood. The chain links TRBV9 to TRBJ1-2; D ambiguous. The CDR3 DNA reads TGTGCCAGCAGCGTAGATAGTAAATACAGAGGCTACACCTTC. It codes for CASSVDSKYRGYTF. Filled out from reference TRBV9 and TRBJ1-2, the complete variable domain reads DSGVTQTPKHLITATGQRVTLRCSPRSGDLSVYWYQQSLDQGLQFLIQYYNGEERAKGNILERFSAQQFPDLHSELNLSSLELGDSALYFCASSVDSKYRGYTFGSGTRLTVV.